Listed below are T cell receptor beta chains from one sample, sequenced in a study of CD8 T cells in ankylosing spondylitis. MiXCR, run by TCRdb on the 5' RACE reads, gives a single entry per CDR3 protein. The data hold under 850,000 distinct CDR3 sequences, with over 15% observed a single time. Input material: blood, either unsorted or a sorted T cell fraction (not recorded which). Every receptor here comes from a male donor with ankylosing spondylitis. Each CDR3 is given with its conserved first and last residue. A D gene is named only where the DNA matches it firmly. Some rows have no size entry. The others give once, few or many, or a class for an expanded clone.

d_call	v_call	clone_size	j_call	cdr3_nt	cdr3_aa
.	TRBV4-2	.	TRBJ1-3	TGTGCCAGCAGCCAGGTGGGGGGTCTAACTGGAAACACCATATATTTT	CASSQVGGLTGNTIYF
TRBD1	TRBV7-8	few	TRBJ1-5	TGTGCCAGCAGCTTAGCGACGGGGCAGGGGGGCCATCAGCCCCAGCATTTT	CASSLATGQGGHQPQHF
.	TRBV20-1	few	TRBJ1-1	TGCAGTGCTAGAGATTATGGGGGTGAGGGTCCCAACACTGAAGCTTTCTTT	CSARDYGGEGPNTEAFF
TRBD1	TRBV2	few	TRBJ1-3	TGTGCCAGCACCGGGACAGAGTTCTCTGGAAACACCATATATTTT	CASTGTEFSGNTIYF
.	TRBV9	few	TRBJ1-2	TGTGCCAGCAGCGTACGGGCGGTACAACGGGACTATGGCTACACCTTC	CASSVRAVQRDYGYTF
TRBD2	TRBV7-9	.	TRBJ2-5	TGTGCCAGCAGCTTCGCAGGGAGGGGAGAGACCCAGTACTTC	CASSFAGRGETQYF
TRBD1	TRBV10-3	few	TRBJ2-5	TGTGCCATCAGTGGGACAGGACAAGAGACCCAGTACTTC	CAISGTGQETQYF
.	TRBV4-1	.	TRBJ2-5	TGCGCCAGCAGCCTCTCGTCGTGGGAGACCCAGTACTTC	CASSLSSWETQYF
.	TRBV2	.	TRBJ2-5	TGTGCCAGTCTTCCCCCAGGGAGCCAGGAGACCCAGTACTTC	CASLPPGSQETQYF
TRBD2	TRBV9	.	TRBJ2-2	TGTGCCAGCAGCCTTCTATCTAGCGGGGGTTCCACCGGGGAGCTGTTTTTT	CASSLLSSGGSTGELFF
.	TRBV2	few	TRBJ2-3	TGTGCCAGCAGGGTCGGGGGACAGACGCAGTATTTT	CASRVGGQTQYF
TRBD1	TRBV18	.	TRBJ1-5	TGTGCCAGCTCACCCCAACAGGGGCTGGGCAATCAGCCCCAGCATTTT	CASSPQQGLGNQPQHF
.	TRBV27	.	TRBJ2-1	TGTGCCAGCAGTTTATCCGGCGCCTGGCTCTACAATGAGCAGTTCTTC	CASSLSGAWLYNEQFF
.	TRBV25-1	few	TRBJ1-1	TGTGCCAGCAGTACTTCCGGGACATCGAACACTGAAGCTTTCTTT	CASSTSGTSNTEAFF
.	TRBV28	few	TRBJ2-2	TGTGCCAGCGGTTTTACCGGGGAGCTGTTTTTT	CASGFTGELFF
.	TRBV6-2/TRBV6-3	few	TRBJ1-2	TGTGCCAGCAGTTACTCGCGCCAGGGATACGGCTACACCTTC	CASSYSRQGYGYTF
TRBD2	TRBV28	.	TRBJ2-1	TGTGCCAGCAGTGAGTGGCGGGAGGGCCGCAATGAGCAGTTCTTC	CASSEWREGRNEQFF
.	TRBV20-1	.	TRBJ2-2	TGCAGTGCTAGAGATCTCCGGACGAACACCGGGGAGCTGTTTTTT	CSARDLRTNTGELFF
.	TRBV10-3	few	TRBJ1-1	TGTGCCATCAGTCCCGGGGCTCCCACTGAAGCTTTCTTT	CAISPGAPTEAFF
.	TRBV3-1	.	TRBJ1-1	TGTGCCAGCAGCCAAGATGTGGGTTTCACTGAAGCTTTCTTT	CASSQDVGFTEAFF
.	TRBV4-2	.	TRBJ2-3	TGTGCCAGCAGCGAACTAGGGGTCACAGATACGCAGTATTTT	CASSELGVTDTQYF
.	TRBV20-1	few	TRBJ1-1	TGCAGTGCTAGAGATCTTCCCACGGGTGGGAGGAACACTGAAGCTTTCTTT	CSARDLPTGGRNTEAFF
.	TRBV12-3/TRBV12-4	.	TRBJ2-5	TGTGCCAGCAAGCTCGGGCAAGAGACCCAGTACTTC	CASKLGQETQYF
.	TRBV7-9	few	TRBJ2-4	TGTGCCAGCAGTTCCGCGGCCATTCAGTACTTC	CASSSAAIQYF
TRBD1	TRBV5-6	.	TRBJ2-5	TGTGCCAGCACCTTCCTCGACAGGGAAGAGACCCAGTACTTC	CASTFLDREETQYF
.	TRBV7-9	.	TRBJ2-2	TGTGCCAGCAGCTACGGGGGTTGGACCGGGGAGCTGTTTTTT	CASSYGGWTGELFF
.	TRBV7-2	.	TRBJ2-1	TGTGCCAGCAGCTTAGCGGCACCGAGGGGCTCCTACAATGAGCAGTTCTTC	CASSLAAPRGSYNEQFF
.	TRBV28	few	TRBJ1-5	TGTGCCAGCAGCTCGTGGGAGGAGGATCAGCCCCAGCATTTT	CASSSWEEDQPQHF
.	TRBV3-1	.	TRBJ1-2	TGTGCCAGCAGCCAAGTCCGCGGGACGGCGTATGGCTACACCTTC	CASSQVRGTAYGYTF